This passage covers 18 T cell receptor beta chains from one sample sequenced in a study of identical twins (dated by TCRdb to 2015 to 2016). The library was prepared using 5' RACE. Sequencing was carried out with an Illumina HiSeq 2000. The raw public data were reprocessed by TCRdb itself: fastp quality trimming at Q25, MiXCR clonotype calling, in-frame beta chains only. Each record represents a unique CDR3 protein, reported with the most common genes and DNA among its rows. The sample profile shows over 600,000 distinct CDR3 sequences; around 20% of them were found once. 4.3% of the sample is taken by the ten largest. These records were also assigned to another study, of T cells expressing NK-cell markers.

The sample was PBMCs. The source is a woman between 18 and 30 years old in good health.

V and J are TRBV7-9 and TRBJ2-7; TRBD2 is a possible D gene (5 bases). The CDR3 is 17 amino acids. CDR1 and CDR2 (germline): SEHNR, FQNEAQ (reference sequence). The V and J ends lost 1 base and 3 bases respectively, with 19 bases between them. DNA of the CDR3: TGTGCCAGCAGCTTAGATGGGTACGACCCGGAGGTCTACGAGCAGTACTTC. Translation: CASSLDGYDPEVYEQYF.

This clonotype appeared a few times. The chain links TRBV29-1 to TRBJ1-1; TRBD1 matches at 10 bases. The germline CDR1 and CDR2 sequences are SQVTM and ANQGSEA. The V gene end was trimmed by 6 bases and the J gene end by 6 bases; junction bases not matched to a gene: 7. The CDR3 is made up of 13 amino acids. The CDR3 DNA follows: TGCAGCGTGGGACAGGGGAGGGGAGCTGAAGCTTTCTTT. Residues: CSVGQGRGAEAFF. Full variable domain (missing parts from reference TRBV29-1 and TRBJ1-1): SAVISQKPSRDICQRGTSLTIQCQVDSQVTMMFWYRQQPGQSLTLIATANQGSEATYESGFVIDKFPISRPNLTFSTLTVSNMSPEDSSIYLCSVGQGRGAEAFFGQGTRLTVV.

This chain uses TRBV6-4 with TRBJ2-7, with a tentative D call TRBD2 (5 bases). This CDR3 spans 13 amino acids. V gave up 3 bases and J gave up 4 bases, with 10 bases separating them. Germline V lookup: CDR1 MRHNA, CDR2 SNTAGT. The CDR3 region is CASSERERYEQYF. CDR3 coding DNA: TGTGCCAGCAGTGAACGGGAAAGGTACGAGCAGTACTTC.

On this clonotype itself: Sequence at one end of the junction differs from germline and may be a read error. The CDR3 loop reads CASSLAGGVGEQFF. The CDR3 DNA is TGTGCCAGCAGTTTAGCGGGAGGGGTCGGTGAGCAGTTCTTC. J is TRBJ2-1 and V is TRBV7-9, with 11 bases fitting TRBD2. This CDR3 region has 14 residues. Germline assignment: CDR1 SEHNR and CDR2 FQNEAQ (reference sequence). The whole variable domain, filled in from reference TRBV7-9 and TRBJ2-1, reads DTGVSQNPRHKITKRGQNVTFRCDPISEHNRLYWYRQTLGQGPEFLTYFQNEAQLEKSRLLSDRFSAERPKGSFSTLEIQRTEQGDSAMYLCASSLAGGVGEQFFGPGTRLTVL.

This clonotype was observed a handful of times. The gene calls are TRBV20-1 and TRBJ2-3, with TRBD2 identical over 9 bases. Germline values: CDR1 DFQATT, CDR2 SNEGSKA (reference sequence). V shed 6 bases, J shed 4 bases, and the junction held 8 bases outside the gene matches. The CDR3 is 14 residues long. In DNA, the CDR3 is TGCAGTGCAAGACCTAGCGGGATTGCAGATACGCAGTATTTT. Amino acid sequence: CSARPSGIADTQYF.

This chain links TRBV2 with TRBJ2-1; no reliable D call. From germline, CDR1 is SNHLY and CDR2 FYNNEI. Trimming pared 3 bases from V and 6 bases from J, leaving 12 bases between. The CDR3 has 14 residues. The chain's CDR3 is CASSETRPPNEQFF. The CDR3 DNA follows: TGTGCCAGCAGTGAGACCAGGCCTCCCAATGAGCAGTTCTTC.

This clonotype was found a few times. The CDR3 region is CSARVLAGMSYNEQFF. The CDR3 bases are TGCAGTGCTAGAGTACTCGCAGGGATGTCCTACAATGAGCAGTTCTTC. The V gene is TRBV20-1, the J gene TRBJ2-1, with D maybe TRBD1 (5 bases). The CDR3 length is 16 residues. CDR1 and CDR2 (germline): DFQATT, SNEGSKA (reference sequence). Trimming left V 1 base short and J 1 base short, with 14 bases between.

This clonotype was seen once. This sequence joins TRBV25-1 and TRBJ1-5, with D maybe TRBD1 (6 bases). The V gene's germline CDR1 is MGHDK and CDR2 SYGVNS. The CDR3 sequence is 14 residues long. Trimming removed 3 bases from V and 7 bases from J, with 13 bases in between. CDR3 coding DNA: TGTGCCAGCAGTGAGACAGGATTACGGCAGCCCCAGCATTTT. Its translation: CASSETGLRQPQHF.

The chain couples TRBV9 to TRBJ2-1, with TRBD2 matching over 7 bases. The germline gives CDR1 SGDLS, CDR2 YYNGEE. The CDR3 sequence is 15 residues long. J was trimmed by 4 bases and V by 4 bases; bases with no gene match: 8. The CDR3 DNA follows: TGTGCCAGCAGCTTGTCTAGCGGCCAATACAATGAGCAGTTCTTC. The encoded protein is CASSLSSGQYNEQFF. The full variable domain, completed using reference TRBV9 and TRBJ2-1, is DSGVTQTPKHLITATGQRVTLRCSPRSGDLSVYWYQQSLDQGLQFLIQYYNGEERAKGNILERFSAQQFPDLHSELNLSSLELGDSALYFCASSLSSGQYNEQFFGPGTRLTVL.

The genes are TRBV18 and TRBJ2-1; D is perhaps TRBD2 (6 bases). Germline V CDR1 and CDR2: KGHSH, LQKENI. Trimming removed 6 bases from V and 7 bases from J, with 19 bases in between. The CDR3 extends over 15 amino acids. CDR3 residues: CASSRERLVGNEQFF. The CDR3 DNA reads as TGTGCCAGCTCCCGCGAAAGACTAGTAGGGAATGAGCAGTTCTTC.

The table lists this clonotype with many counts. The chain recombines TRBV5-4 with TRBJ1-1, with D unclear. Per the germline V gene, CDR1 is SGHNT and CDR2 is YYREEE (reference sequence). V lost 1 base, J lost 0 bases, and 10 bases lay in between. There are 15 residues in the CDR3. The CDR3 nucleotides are TGTGCCAGCAGCTTGTTCGAGGAATTGAACACTGAAGCTTTCTTT. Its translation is CASSLFEELNTEAFF.

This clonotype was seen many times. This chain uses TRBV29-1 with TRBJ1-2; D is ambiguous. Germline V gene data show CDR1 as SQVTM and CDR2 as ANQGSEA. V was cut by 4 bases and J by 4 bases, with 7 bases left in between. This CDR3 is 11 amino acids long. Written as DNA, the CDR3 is TGCAGCGTTGGCTTGGGCTATGGCTACACCTTC. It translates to CSVGLGYGYTF.

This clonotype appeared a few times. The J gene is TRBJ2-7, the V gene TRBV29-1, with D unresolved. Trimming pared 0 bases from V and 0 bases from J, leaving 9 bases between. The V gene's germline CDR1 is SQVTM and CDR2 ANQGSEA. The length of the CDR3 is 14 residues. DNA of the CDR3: TGCAGCGTTGAAGATCATAACAACTCCTACGAGCAGTACTTC. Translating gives CSVEDHNNSYEQYF.

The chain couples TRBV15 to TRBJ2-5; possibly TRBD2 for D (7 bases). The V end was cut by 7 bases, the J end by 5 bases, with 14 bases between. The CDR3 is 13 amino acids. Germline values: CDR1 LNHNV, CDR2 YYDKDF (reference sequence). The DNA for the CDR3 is TGTGCCACCAAAGGCGGGGGCCGGGAGACCCAGTACTTC. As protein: CATKGGGRETQYF.

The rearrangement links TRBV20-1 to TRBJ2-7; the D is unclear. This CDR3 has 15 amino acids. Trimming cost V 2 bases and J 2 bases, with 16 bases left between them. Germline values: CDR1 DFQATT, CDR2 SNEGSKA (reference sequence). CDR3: CSARWFGGITYEQYF. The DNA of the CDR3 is TGCAGTGCTAGATGGTTCGGCGGCATCACCTACGAGCAGTACTTC.

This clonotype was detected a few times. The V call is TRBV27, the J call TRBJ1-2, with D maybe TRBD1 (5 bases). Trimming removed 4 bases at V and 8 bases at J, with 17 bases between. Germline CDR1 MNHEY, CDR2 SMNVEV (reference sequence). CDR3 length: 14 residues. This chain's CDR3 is CASSSNGRGDGYTF. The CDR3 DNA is TGTGCCAGCAGTTCTAACGGTAGGGGCGACGGCTACACCTTC.

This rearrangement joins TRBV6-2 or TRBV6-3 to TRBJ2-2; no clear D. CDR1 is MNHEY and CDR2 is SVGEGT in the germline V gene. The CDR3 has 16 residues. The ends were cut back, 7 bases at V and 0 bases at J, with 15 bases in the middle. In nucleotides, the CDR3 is TGTGCCAGCAATTTGGGCCGGGCCCCGAACACCGGGGAGCTGTTTTTT. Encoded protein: CASNLGRAPNTGELFF.

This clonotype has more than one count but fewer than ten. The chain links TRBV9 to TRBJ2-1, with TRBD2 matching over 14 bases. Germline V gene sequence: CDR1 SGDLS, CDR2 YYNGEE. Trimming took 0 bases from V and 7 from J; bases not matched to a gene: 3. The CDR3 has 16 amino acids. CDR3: CASSVVRTSGRNEQFF. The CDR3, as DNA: TGTGCCAGCAGCGTAGTTAGGACTAGCGGGAGGAATGAGCAGTTCTTC. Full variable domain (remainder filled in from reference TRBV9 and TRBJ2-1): DSGVTQTPKHLITATGQRVTLRCSPRSGDLSVYWYQQSLDQGLQFLIQYYNGEERAKGNILERFSAQQFPDLHSELNLSSLELGDSALYFCASSVVRTSGRNEQFFGPGTRLTVL.